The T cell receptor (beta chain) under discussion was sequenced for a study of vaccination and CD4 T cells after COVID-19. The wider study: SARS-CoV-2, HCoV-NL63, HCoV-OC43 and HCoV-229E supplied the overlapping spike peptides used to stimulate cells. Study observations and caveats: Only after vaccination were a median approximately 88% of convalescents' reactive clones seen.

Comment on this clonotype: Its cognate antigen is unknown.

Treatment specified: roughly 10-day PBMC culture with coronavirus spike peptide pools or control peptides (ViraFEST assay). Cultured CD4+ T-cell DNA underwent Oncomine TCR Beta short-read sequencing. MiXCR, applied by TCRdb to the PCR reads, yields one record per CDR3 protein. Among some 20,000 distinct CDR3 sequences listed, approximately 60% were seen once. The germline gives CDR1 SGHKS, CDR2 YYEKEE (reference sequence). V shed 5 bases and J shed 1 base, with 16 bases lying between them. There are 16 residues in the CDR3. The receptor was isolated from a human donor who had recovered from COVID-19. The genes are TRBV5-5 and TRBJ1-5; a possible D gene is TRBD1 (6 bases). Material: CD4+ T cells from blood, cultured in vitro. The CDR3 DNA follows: TGTGCCAGCAGTTGGGGAAACAGGGCGAGCAATCAGCCCCAGCATTTT. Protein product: CASSWGNRASNQPQHF.